The next 2 T cell receptor beta chains were all read from a single sample in a study of shared clonotypes between healthy human individuals. TCRdb's copy holds only in-frame clones and misses some; the assay was immunoSEQ multiplex PCR. This table holds roughly 890,000 clones, 80% to 95% found once. Naive CD8 isolation took CD45RO-negative cells positively selected for CCR7 and excluded terminally differentiated effector memory CD45RA+ cells. The sample was naive CD8+ T cells sorted from blood. These receptors all come from a man aged 25-45 years in good health.

The J gene is TRBJ2-1, the V gene TRBV9; D tentatively fits TRBD1 or TRBD2 (5 bases each). Germline CDR1 is SGDLS and CDR2 is YYNGEE. CDR3 length: 16 residues. V dropped 3 bases and J dropped 5 bases, with 18 bases sitting between them. CDR3 residues: CASSAEDGTYDNEQFF. In DNA, the CDR3 is TGTGCCAGCAGCGCAGAAGACGGGACCTACGACAATGAGCAGTTCTTC.

In its sample, this clone was seen a few times. The chain is built from TRBV23-1 and TRBJ1-5; D is uncertain. TRBV23-1 falls under the ORF class, with uncertain function. The CDR3 runs to 10 residues. V lost 1 base to trimming and J lost 9 bases, with 1 base between them. This chain's CDR3 is CASSQLPQHF. CDR3 bases: TGCGCCAGCAGTCAATTGCCCCAGCATTTT.